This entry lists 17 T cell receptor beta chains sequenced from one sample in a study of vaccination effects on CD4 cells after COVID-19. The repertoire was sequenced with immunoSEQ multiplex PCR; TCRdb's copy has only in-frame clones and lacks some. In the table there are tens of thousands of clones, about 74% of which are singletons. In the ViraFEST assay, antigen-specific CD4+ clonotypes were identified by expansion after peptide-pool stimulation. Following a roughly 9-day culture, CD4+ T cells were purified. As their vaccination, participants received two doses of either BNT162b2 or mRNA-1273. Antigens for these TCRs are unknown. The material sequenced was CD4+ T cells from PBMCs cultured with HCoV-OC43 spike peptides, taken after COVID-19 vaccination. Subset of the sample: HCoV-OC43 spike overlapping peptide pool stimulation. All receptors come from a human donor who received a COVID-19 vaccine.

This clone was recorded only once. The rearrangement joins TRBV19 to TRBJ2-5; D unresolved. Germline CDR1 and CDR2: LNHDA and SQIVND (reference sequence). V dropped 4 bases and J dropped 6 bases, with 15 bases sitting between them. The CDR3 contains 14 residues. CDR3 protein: CASSTSDVGKTQYF. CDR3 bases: TGTGCCAGTAGTACCTCGGACGTCGGAAAGACCCAGTACTTC.

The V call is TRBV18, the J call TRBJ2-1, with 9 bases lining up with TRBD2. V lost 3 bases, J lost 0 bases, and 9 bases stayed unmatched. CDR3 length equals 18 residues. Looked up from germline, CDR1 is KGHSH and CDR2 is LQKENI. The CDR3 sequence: CASSPPTSGQSSYNEQFF. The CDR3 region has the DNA TGTGCCAGCTCACCCCCGACTAGCGGTCAAAGCTCCTACAATGAGCAGTTCTTC.

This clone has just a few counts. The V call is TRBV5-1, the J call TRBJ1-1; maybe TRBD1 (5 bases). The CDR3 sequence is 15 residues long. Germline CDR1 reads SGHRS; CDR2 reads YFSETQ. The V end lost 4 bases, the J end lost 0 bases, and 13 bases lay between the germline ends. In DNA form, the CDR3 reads TGCGCCAGCAGCCCGAGGGAGGGGATGAACACTGAAGCTTTCTTT. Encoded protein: CASSPREGMNTEAFF.

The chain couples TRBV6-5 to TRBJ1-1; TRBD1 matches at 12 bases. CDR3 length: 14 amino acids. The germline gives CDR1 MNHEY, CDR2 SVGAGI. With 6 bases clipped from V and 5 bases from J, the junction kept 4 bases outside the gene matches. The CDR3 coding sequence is TGTGCCAGCAGGGGGACAGGGGGCAAAACTGAAGCTTTCTTT. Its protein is CASRGTGGKTEAFF.

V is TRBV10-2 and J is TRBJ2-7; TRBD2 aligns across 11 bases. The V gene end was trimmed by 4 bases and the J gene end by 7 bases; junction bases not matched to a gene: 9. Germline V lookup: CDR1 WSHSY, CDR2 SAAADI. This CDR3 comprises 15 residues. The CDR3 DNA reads TGCGCCAGCAGTGGGCTTAGCGGGGGGGCCTGGGAGCAGTACTTC. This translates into CASSGLSGGAWEQYF.

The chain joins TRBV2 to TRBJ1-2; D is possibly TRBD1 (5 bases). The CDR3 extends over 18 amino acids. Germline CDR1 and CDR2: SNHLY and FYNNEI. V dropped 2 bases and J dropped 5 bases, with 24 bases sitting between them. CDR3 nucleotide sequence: TGTGCCAGCAGTGAACTAGTAGGCAGGGACCCGGTTTCGTATGGCTACACCTTC. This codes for CASSELVGRDPVSYGYTF.

The CDR3 spells CASSFHGWTKETQYF. CDR3 DNA: TGTGCCAGCAGCTTCCATGGCTGGACTAAAGAGACCCAGTACTTC. This chain links TRBV5-7 with TRBJ2-5, with D possibly being TRBD2 (6 bases). TRBV5-7 is an ORF for which the function is uncertain. V lost 2 bases and J lost 3, with 14 bases in between. The length of the CDR3 is 15 residues.

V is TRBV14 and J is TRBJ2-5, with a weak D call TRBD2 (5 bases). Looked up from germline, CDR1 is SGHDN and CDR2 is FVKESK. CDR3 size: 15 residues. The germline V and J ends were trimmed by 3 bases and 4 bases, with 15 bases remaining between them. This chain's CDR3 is CASSHRGQIPETQYF. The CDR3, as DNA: TGTGCCAGCAGCCATCGCGGGCAAATCCCAGAGACCCAGTACTTC.

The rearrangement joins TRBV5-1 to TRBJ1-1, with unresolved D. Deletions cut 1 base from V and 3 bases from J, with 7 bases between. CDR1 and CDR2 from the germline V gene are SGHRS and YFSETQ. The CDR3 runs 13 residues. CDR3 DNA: TGCGCCAGCAGCTTGATGGCAGACACTGAAGCTTTCTTT. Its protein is CASSLMADTEAFF.

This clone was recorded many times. CDR3: CASSEQTGGTEAFF. The CDR3, as DNA: TGTGCCAGCAGTGAACAGACAGGGGGGACTGAAGCTTTCTTT. The gene calls are TRBV6-1 and TRBJ1-1; 9 nucleotides match TRBD1. The CDR3 covers 14 residues. Looked up from germline, CDR1 is MNHNS and CDR2 is SASEGT. The ends lost 2 bases at V and 5 bases at J; junction bases unmatched: 3.

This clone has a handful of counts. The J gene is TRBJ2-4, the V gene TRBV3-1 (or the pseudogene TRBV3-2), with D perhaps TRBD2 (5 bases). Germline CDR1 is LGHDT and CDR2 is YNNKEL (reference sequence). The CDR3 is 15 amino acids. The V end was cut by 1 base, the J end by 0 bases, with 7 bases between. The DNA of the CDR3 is TGTGCCAGCAGCCAAGGGGAGATAGCCAAAAACATTCAGTACTTC. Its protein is CASSQGEIAKNIQYF.

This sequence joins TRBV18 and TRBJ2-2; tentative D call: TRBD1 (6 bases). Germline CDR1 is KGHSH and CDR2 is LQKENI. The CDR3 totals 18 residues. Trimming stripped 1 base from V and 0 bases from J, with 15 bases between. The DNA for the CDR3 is TGTGCCAGCTCACCACAAGGGACATCTCTCGCGAACACCGGGGAGCTGTTTTTT. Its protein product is CASSPQGTSLANTGELFF.

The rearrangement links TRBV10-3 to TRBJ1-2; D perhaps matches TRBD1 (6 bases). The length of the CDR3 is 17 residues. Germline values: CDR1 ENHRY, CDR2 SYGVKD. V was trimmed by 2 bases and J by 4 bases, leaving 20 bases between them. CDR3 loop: CAISESRQDPMGYGYTF. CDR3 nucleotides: TGTGCCATCAGTGAGAGTCGACAGGACCCTATGGGCTATGGCTACACCTTC.

The CDR3 reads CASSPLGGGARETQYF. The CDR3, as DNA: TGTGCCAGCAGCCCCTTGGGCGGGGGGGCTCGGGAGACCCAGTACTTC. The V gene is TRBV3-1 (or the pseudogene TRBV3-2), the J gene TRBJ2-5; 9 bases line up with TRBD2. In germline, CDR1 is LGHDT, CDR2 YNNKEL (reference sequence). The V and J ends lost 4 bases and 5 bases, in that order; junction bases with no gene match: 11. CDR3 length: 16 amino acids.

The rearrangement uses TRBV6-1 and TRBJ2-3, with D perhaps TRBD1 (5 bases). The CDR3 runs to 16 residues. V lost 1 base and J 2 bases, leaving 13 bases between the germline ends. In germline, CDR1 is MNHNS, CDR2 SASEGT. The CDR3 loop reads CASSEDVGRATDTQYF. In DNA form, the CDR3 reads TGTGCCAGCAGTGAAGATGTGGGCAGGGCCACAGATACGCAGTATTTT.

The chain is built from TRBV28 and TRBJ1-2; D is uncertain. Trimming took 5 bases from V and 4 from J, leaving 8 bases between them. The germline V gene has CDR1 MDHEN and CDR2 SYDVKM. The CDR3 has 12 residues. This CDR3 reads CASSPPRYGYTF. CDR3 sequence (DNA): TGTGCCAGCAGTCCCCCACGCTATGGCTACACCTTC.

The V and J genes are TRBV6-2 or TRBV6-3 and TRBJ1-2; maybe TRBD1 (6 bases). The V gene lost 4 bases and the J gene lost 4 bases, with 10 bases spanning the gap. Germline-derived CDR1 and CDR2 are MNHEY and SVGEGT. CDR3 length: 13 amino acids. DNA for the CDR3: TGTGCCAGCAGTTGGGACATTGCCTATGGCTACACCTTC. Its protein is CASSWDIAYGYTF.